The 10 T cell receptor beta chains reported below all come from one sample, sequenced in a study of Ad26.COV2.S vaccination and SARS-CoV-2 variants. The protocol was immunoSEQ multiplex PCR, while the TCRdb copy is restricted to in-frame clones and leaves out a portion. Of about 320,000 clones listed, 70% to 90% are singletons. Treatment noted: around 19 received Ad26.COV2.S at low or high dose, single or two shots; about 5 received placebo; per-sample allocation not given. Specimens were obtained on day 63 following the first vaccine or placebo injection. Sequencing used peripheral blood, obtained in a trial of Ad26.COV2.S vaccine versus placebo. The receptors here all came from a person between 18 and 65 years old who received the Ad26.COV2.S COVID-19 vaccine or a placebo.

The J gene is TRBJ1-5, the V gene TRBV7-3; 7 nucleotides line up with TRBD1. CDR1 is SGHTA, CDR2 FQGTGA, per germline. The CDR3 has 13 residues. The V segment lost 6 bases and the J segment 2 bases; nucleotides outside the gene matches: 1. The CDR3 bases are TGTGCCAGCAGTACAGGGGGCAATCAGCCCCAGCATTTT. This codes for CASSTGGNQPQHF.

The chain links TRBV5-1 to TRBJ1-2; D is undetermined. The ends were cut back, 5 bases at V and 2 bases at J, with 7 bases in the middle. CDR3 length equals 12 residues. The germline V gene encodes CDR1 SGHRS and CDR2 YFSETQ. The DNA for the CDR3 is TGCGCCAGCAGTTATGACAACTATGGCTACACCTTC. Amino acid sequence: CASSYDNYGYTF.

The chain is built from TRBV10-2 and TRBJ2-1; 8 bases are shared with TRBD1. J gave up 8 bases and V 7 bases, and 10 bases lay outside the gene matches. Germline CDR1 and CDR2: WSHSY and SAAADI. The CDR3 consists of 14 residues. CDR3 loop: CASNAGQASDEQFF. The CDR3 coding sequence is TGCGCCAGCAATGCGGGACAGGCGTCGGATGAGCAGTTCTTC.

CDR3: CASSLSLGAGTGELFF. The CDR3 nucleotides are TGCGCCAGCAGCTTGAGTTTGGGGGCGGGCACCGGGGAGCTGTTTTTT. The chain uses TRBV5-1 and TRBJ2-2, with D possibly being TRBD1 (6 bases). This CDR3 contains 16 residues. Per germline, CDR1 SGHRS and CDR2 YFSETQ. V was cut by 1 base and J by 4 bases, with 14 bases left in between. Supplemented by reference TRBV5-1 and TRBJ2-2, the full variable domain reads KAGVTQTPRYLIKTRGQQVTLSCSPISGHRSVSWYQQTPGQGLQFLFEYFSETQRNKGNFPGRFSGRQFSNSRSEMNVSTLELGDSALYLCASSLSLGAGTGELFFGEGSRLTVL.

The chain links TRBV10-3 to TRBJ2-3; D not resolved. V was shortened by 0 bases and J by 4 bases, with 8 bases between the two germline ends. Germline loops: CDR1 ENHRY, CDR2 SYGVKD. The CDR3 totals 14 residues. This CDR3 is CAISESGRSDTQYF. The CDR3 coding sequence is TGTGCCATCAGTGAGTCAGGCAGATCAGATACGCAGTATTTT.

The chain couples TRBV19 to TRBJ2-2, with D possibly TRBD1 on 6 matching bases. Germline loops: CDR1 LNHDA, CDR2 SQIVND (reference sequence). Deletions cut 7 bases from V and 2 bases from J, with 11 bases between. This CDR3 has 14 residues. CDR3: CASTGQINTGELFF. The DNA for the CDR3 is TGTGCCAGTACTGGACAGATAAACACCGGGGAGCTGTTTTTT.

This clone was seen a single time. The chain links TRBV7-3 to TRBJ2-3, with 12 bases fitting TRBD2. Germline assignment: CDR1 SGHTA and CDR2 FQGTGA. V trimming: 5 bases; J trimming: 5 bases; junction bases outside the gene matches: 8. The CDR3 consists of 16 residues. Written as DNA, the CDR3 is TGTGCCAGCAGCAGAGGACTAGCGGGGCCGGAAGATACGCAGTATTTT. Translation: CASSRGLAGPEDTQYF.

This clone was detected a few times. The chain carries TRBV2 and TRBJ2-7; TRBD1 aligns across 7 bases. The trim removed 3 bases at V and 5 bases at J, leaving 7 bases unmatched. Germline CDR1 reads SNHLY; CDR2 reads FYNNEI. The CDR3 is 14 residues long. DNA for the CDR3: TGTGCCAGCAGTGAGACAGGGTTGTGGGACGAGCAGTACTTC. This translates into CASSETGLWDEQYF.

The DNA of the CDR3 is TGTGCCAGCCAAGCACGGGGAGATCAGCCCCAGCATTTT. As protein: CASQARGDQPQHF. J is TRBJ1-5 and V is TRBV7-9; D ambiguous. V lost 8 bases to trimming and J lost 5 bases, with 13 bases between them. CDR1 is SEHNR, CDR2 FQNEAQ, per germline (reference sequence). The CDR3 has 13 amino acids.

The chain carries TRBV6-6 and TRBJ2-3, with 10 bases identical to TRBD2. CDR3 length equals 15 residues. The trim removed 8 bases at V and 5 bases at J, leaving 10 bases unmatched. Per germline, CDR1 MNHNY and CDR2 SVGAGI (reference sequence). CDR3 in DNA: TGTGCCAGCGCCTTAGCAGCGGGGGGGGGAGATACGCAGTATTTT. This gives the protein CASALAAGGGDTQYF.